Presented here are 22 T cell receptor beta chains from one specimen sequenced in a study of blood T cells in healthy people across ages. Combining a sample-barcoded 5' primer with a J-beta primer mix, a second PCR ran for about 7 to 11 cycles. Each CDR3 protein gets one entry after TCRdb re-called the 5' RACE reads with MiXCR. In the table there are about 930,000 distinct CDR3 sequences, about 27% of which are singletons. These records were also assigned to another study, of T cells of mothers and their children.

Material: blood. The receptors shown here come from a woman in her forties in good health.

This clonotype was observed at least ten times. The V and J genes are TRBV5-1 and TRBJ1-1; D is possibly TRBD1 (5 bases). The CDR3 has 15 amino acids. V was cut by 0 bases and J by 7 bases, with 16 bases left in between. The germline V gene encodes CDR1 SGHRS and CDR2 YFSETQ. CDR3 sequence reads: CASSLAGAVYDEAFF. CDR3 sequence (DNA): TGCGCCAGCAGCTTGGCCGGGGCAGTGTATGATGAAGCTTTCTTT.

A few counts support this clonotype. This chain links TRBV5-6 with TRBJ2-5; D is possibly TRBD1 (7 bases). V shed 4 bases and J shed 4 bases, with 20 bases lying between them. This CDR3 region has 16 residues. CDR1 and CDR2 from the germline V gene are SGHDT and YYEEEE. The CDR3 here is CASSVTGRQGGETQYF. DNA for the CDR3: TGTGCCAGCAGCGTAACGGGAAGACAGGGAGGAGAGACCCAGTACTTC. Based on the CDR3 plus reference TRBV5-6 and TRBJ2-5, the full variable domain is DAGVTQSPTHLIKTRGQQVTLRCSPKSGHDTVSWYQQALGQGPQFIFQYYEEEERQRGNFPDRFSGHQFPNYSSELNVNALLLGDSALYLCASSVTGRQGGETQYFGPGTRLLVL.

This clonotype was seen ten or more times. As DNA, the CDR3 is TGTGCCAGCAGTTTTGTGGGACGTAGACGAGAAGCTTTCTTT. As protein: CASSFVGRRREAFF. The chain carries TRBV27 and TRBJ1-1, with D possibly being TRBD1 (5 bases). This CDR3 has 14 residues. Per germline, CDR1 MNHEY and CDR2 SMNVEV (reference sequence). V lost 3 bases to trimming and J lost 8 bases, with 16 bases between them.

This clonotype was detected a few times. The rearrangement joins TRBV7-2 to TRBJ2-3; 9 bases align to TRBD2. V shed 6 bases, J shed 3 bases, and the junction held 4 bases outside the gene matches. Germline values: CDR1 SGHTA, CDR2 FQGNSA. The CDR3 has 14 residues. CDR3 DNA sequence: TGTGCCAGCAGGGGACTAGCTGCAACAGATACGCAGTATTTT. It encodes CASRGLAATDTQYF. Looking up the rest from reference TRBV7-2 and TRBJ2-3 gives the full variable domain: GAGVSQSPSNKVTEKGKDVELRCDPISGHTALYWYRQSLGQGLEFLIYFQGNSAPDKSGLPSDRFSAERTGGSVSTLTIQRTQQEDSAVYLCASRGLAATDTQYFGPGTRLTVL.

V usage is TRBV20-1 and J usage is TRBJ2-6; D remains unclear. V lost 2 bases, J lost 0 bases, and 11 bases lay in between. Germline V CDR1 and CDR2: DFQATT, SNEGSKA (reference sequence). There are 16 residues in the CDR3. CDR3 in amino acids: CSARTYGTSGANVLTF. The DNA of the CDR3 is TGCAGTGCTAGAACATACGGCACCTCTGGGGCCAACGTCCTGACTTTC.

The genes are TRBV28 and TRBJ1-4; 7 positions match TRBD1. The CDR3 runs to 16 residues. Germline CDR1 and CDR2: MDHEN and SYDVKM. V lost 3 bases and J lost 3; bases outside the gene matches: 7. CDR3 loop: CASSFATGTANEKLFF. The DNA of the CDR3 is TGTGCCAGCAGTTTCGCGACCGGGACAGCTAATGAAAAACTGTTTTTT.

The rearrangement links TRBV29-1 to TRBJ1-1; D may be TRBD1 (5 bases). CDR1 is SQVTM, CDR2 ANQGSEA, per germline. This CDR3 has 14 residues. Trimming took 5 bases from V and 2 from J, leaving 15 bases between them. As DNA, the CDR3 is TGCAGCGTTCCTACGGGTGGGGCCAACACTGAAGCTTTCTTT. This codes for CSVPTGGANTEAFF. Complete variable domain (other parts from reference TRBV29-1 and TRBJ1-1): SAVISQKPSRDICQRGTSLTIQCQVDSQVTMMFWYRQQPGQSLTLIATANQGSEATYESGFVIDKFPISRPNLTFSTLTVSNMSPEDSSIYLCSVPTGGANTEAFFGQGTRLTVV.

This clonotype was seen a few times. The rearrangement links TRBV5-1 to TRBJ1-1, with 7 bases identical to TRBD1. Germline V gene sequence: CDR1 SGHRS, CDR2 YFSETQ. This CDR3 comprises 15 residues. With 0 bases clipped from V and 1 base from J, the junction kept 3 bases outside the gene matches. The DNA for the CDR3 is TGCGCCAGCAGCTTGGAAAGGGGGCGGAACACTGAAGCTTTCTTT. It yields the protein CASSLERGRNTEAFF.

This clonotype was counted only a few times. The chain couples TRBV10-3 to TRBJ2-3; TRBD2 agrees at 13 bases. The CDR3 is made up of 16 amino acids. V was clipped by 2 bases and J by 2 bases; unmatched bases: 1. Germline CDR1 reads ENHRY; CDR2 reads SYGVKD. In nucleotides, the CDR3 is TGTGCCATCAGTGAGACTAGCGGGGGGGCCACAGATACGCAGTATTTT. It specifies CAISETSGGATDTQYF.

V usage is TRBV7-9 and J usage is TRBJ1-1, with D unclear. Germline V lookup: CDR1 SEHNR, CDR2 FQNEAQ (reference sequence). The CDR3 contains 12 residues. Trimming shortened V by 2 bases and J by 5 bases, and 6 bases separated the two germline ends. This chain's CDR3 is CASSLFRTEAFF. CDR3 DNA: TGTGCCAGCAGCTTATTCAGAACTGAAGCTTTCTTT.

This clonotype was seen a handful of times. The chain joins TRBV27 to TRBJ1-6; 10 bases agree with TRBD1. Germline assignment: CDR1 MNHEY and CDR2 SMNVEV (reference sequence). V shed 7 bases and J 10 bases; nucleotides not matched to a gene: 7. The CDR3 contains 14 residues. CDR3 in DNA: TGTGCCAGCACCCGGGGACAGGGGCGCTCACCCCTCCACTTT. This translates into CASTRGQGRSPLHF.

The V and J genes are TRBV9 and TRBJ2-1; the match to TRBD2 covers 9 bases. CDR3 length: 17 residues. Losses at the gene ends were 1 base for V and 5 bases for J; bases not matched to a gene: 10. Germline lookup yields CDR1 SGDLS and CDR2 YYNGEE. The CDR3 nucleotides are TGTGCCAGCAGCGTAATCCCTTCTAGCGGGGCCAACAATGAGCAGTTCTTC. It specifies CASSVIPSSGANNEQFF.

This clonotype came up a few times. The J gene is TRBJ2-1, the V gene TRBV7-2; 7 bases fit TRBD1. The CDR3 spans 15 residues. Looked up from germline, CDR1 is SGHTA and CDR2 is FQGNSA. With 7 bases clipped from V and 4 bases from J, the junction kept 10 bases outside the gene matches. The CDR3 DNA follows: TGTGCCAGCACCCCCGACAGGGCTGGGTACAATGAGCAGTTCTTC. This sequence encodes CASTPDRAGYNEQFF.

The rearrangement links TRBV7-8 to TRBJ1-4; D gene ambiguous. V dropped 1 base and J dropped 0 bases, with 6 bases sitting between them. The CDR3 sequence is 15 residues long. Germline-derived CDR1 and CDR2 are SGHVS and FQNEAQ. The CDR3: CASSLDLATNEKLFF. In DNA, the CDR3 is TGTGCCAGCAGCTTAGATTTGGCAACTAATGAAAAACTGTTTTTT.

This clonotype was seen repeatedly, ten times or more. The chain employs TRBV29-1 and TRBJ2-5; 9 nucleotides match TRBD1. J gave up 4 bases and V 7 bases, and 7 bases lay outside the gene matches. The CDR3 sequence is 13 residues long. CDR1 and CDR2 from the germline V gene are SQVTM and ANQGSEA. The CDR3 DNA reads TGCAGCGAAGGGACAGGGTCAATAGAGACCCAGTACTTC. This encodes CSEGTGSIETQYF.

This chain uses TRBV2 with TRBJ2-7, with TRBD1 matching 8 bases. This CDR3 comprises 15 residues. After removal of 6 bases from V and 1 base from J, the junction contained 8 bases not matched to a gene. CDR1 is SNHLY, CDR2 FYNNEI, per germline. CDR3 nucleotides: TGTGCCAGCAGGGAACCGGGACAGGTTTCCTACGAGCAGTACTTC. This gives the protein CASREPGQVSYEQYF.

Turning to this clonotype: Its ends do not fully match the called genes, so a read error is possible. The CDR3 nucleotides read TGTGCCGGCAGCTCAGGTTGGGGAAACCTCTACGAGCAGTACTTC. Protein: CAGSSGWGNLYEQYF. The chain couples TRBV3-1 to TRBJ2-7; D uncertain. The CDR3 contains 15 residues. Germline CDR1 and CDR2: LGHDT and YNNKEL (reference sequence).

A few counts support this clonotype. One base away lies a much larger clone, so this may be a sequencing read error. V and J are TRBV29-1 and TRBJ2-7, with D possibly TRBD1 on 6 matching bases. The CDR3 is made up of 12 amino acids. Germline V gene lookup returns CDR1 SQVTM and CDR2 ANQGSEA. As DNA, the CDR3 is TGCGGCGGTGTCAGGGGTACCTACGAGCAGTACTTC. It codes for CGGVRGTYEQYF.

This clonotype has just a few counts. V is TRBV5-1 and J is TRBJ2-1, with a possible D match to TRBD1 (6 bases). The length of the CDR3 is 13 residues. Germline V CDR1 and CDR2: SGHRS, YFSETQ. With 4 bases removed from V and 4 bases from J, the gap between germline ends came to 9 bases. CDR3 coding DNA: TGCGCCAGCAGCGGGGGCAGGTACAATGAGCAGTTCTTC. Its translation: CASSGGRYNEQFF.

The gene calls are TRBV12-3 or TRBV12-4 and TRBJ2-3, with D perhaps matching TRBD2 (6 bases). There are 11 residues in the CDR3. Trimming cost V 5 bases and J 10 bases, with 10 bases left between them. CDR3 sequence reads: CASSLTRSQYF. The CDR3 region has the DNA TGTGCCAGCAGTCTGACTAGGTCGCAGTATTTT.

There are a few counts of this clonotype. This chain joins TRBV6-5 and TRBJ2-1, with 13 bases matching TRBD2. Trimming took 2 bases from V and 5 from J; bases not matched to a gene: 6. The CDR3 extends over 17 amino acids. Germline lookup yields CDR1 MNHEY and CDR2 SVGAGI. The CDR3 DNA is TGTGCCAGCAGTTACCGATGGACTAGCGGGAGTGACAATGAGCAGTTCTTC. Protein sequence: CASSYRWTSGSDNEQFF.

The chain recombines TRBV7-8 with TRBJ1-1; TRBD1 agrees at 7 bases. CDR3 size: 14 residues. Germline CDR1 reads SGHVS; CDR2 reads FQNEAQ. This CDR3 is CTCSVGTANTEAFF. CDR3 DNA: TGTACCTGCAGCGTCGGGACAGCGAACACTGAAGCTTTCTTT.